This T cell receptor beta chain was identified during a study of T cell repertoires in cytomegalovirus infection (dated 2019 in TCRdb). Study-level background: Donor HLA type was relevant to the analysis, as public TCR beta signatures indicated carriage of CMV infection together with the matching HLA type. Results the study describes overall, beyond this receptor: In both this cohort and an independent approximately 400-donor cohort, the cumulative frequency of public TCR beta family members distinguished carriers of CMV infection plus the relevant HLA type. In the ex vivo response, HLA-C-restricted CMV-specific TCR beta clonotypes were dominant, and in two of eight donors the single most frequent clonotype came from this HLA-C-restricted group.

The sample was run on an Illumina HiSeq 1500. Through fastp at Q25 and MiXCR, TCRdb rebuilt clones from the public reads, retaining in-frame beta chains. Each record represents a unique CDR3 protein, reported with the most common genes and DNA among its rows. The sample profile shows about 310,000 distinct CDR3 sequences; roughly 17% of them were found once. The ten largest clones represent around 13% of the sample. According to the germline V gene, CDR1 reads SGHTA and CDR2 reads FQGNSA. From cysteine to phenylalanine, the CDR3 is 17 amino acids long. Solely the CDR3 DNA is kept, with 51 bases framed from the first base. Ends trimmed: V by 6 bases, J by 4 bases; bases unmatched to a gene: 12. This clonotype was recorded at least ten times. The target of this receptor is not known. No qualities accompany the bases; no much larger clone lies one base away.

Material for sequencing was PBMCs. This chain is built from TRBV7-2 and TRBJ2-1; TRBD2 fits 10 bases in the junction. The sequence was collected from a human donor in good health (CMV status not recorded). Some clones in this sample may be carry-over from other donors' samples. The bases read TGTGCCAGCAGTCCCGGAGGAGCGGGGGGGGAGTACAATGAGCAGTTCTTC. Its amino acids are CASSPGGAGGEYNEQFF. Joined to the reference TRBV7-2 and TRBJ2-1 proteins, this CDR3 gives the full variable domain: GAGVSQSPSNKVTEKGKDVELRCDPISGHTALYWYRQSLGQGLEFLIYFQGNSAPDKSGLPSDRFSAERTGGSVSTLTIQRTQQEDSAVYLCASSPGGAGGEYNEQFFGPGTRLTVL.